The clone carrying this TCR beta chain appeared a single time. These data come from a study of blood T cell repertoires in COVID-19. Original handling: Amplification of reference gene primers provided the estimated nucleated cell counts. TCRdb's table, derived via immunoSEQ multiplex PCR, lists solely in-frame clones and lacks some. D and trimming were read from the DNA, whereas the V and J calls and clone size are those reported in that table. The sample consists of 150,000 to 200,000 clones, 80% to 85% of them appearing once. V was pared by 4 bases and J by 6 bases, with 12 bases of the junction left unmatched. CDR3 length equals 16 residues. CDR1 and CDR2 (germline): SGHDT, YYEEEE. This study enrolled people aged about 18 to 100 from about two dozen US geographic areas. Participant-reported clinical history was the basis for cohort assignment.

The sample comprised PBMCs or T cells enriched from blood (not recorded which). The rearrangement links TRBV5-6 to TRBJ1-4; TRBD1 aligns across 7 bases. This TCR was recovered from a man in his forties who had recovered from COVID-19. The CDR3 spells CASSENRGSGYEKLFF. CDR3 nucleotides: TGTGCCAGCAGCGAGAACAGGGGTAGCGGTTATGAAAAACTGTTTTTT.